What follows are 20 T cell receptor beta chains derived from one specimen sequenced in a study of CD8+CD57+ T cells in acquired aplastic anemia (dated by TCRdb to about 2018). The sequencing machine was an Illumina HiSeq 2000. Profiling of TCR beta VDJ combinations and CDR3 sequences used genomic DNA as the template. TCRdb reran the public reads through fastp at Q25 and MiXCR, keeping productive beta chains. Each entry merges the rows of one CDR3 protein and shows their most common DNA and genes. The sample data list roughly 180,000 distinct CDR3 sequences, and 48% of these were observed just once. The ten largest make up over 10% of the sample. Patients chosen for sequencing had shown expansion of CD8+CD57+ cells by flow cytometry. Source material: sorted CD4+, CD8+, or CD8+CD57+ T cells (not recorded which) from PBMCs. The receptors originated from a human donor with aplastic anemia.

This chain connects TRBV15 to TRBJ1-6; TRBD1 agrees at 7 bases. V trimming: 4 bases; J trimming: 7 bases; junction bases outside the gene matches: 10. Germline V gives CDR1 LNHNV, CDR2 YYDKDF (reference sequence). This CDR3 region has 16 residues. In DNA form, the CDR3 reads TGTGCCACCAGCACACCTAACGGACAGGCCAATTCACCCCTCCACTTT. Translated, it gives CATSTPNGQANSPLHF.

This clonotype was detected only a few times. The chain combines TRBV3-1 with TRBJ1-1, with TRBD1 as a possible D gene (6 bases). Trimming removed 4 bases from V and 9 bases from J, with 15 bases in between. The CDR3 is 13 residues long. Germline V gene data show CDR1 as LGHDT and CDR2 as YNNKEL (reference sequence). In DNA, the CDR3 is TGTGCCAGCAGCCTAACAGGGAGAGAAAAAGCTTTCTTT. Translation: CASSLTGREKAFF.

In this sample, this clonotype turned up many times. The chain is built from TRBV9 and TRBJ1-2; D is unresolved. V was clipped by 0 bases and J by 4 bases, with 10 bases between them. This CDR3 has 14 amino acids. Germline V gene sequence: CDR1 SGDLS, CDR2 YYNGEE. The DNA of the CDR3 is TGTGCCAGCAGCGTAGGACACTCTGTCTATGGCTACACCTTC. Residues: CASSVGHSVYGYTF.

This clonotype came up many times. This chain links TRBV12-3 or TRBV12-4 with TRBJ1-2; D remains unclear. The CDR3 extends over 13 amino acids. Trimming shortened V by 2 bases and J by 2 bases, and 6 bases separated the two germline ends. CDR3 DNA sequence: TGTGCCAGCAGTTTAAAGAGGAACTATGGCTACACCTTC. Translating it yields CASSLKRNYGYTF.

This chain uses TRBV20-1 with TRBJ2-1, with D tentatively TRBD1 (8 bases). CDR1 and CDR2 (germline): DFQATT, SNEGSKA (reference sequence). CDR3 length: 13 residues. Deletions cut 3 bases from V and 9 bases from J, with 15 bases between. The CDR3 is CSASPGGGGEQFF. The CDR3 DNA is TGCAGTGCTAGCCCAGGGGGCGGGGGTGAGCAGTTCTTC.

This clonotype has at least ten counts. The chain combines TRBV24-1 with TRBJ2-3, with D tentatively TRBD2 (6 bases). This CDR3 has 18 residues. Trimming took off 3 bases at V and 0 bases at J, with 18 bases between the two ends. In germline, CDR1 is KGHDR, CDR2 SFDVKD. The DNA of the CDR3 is TGTGCCACCAGTGATCGATACCAGGGAGGTGGGAGCACAGATACGCAGTATTTT. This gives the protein CATSDRYQGGGSTDTQYF.

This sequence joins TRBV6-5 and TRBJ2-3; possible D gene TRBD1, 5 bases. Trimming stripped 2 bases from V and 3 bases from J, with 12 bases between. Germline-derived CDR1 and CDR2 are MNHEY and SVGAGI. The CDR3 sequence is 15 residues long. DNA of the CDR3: TGTGCCAGCAGTTACCGGGCAGGGTGGACAGATACGCAGTATTTT. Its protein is CASSYRAGWTDTQYF.

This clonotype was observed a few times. The CDR3 nucleotides are TGTGCCACCAGCATCTCAGGGGGCGGCGGAGCTTTCTTT. This gives the protein CATSISGGGGAFF. The V gene is TRBV24-1, the J gene TRBJ1-1; the match to TRBD1 covers 8 bases. This CDR3 region has 13 residues. Trimming took 7 bases from V and 10 from J; bases not matched to a gene: 10. Germline V CDR1 and CDR2: KGHDR, SFDVKD.

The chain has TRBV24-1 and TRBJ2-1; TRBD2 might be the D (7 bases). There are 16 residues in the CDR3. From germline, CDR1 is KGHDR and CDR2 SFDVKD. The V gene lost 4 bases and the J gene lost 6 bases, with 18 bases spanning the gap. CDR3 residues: CATSEGRGGACNEQFF. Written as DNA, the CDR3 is TGTGCCACCAGTGAAGGCAGAGGGGGGGCTTGCAATGAGCAGTTCTTC.

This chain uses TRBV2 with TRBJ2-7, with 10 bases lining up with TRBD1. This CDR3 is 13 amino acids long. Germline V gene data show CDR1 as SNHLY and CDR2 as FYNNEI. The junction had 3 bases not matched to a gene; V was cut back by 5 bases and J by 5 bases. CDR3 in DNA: TGTGCCAGCAGTCGACAGGGGGCTAACGAGCAGTACTTC. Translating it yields CASSRQGANEQYF.

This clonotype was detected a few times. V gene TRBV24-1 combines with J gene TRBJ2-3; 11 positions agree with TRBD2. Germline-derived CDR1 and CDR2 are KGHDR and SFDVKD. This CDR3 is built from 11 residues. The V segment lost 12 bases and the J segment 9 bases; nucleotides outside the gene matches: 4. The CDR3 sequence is CAATSGSTQYF. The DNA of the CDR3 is TGTGCCGCCACTAGCGGGAGCACGCAGTATTTT.

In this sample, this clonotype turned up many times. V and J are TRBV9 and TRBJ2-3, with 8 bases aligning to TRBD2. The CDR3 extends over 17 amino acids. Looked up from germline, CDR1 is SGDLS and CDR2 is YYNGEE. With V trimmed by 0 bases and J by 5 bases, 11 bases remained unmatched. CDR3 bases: TGTGCCAGCAGCGTAGCGTCAGCGGGGGTGAAGGGAGATACGCAGTATTTT. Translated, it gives CASSVASAGVKGDTQYF.

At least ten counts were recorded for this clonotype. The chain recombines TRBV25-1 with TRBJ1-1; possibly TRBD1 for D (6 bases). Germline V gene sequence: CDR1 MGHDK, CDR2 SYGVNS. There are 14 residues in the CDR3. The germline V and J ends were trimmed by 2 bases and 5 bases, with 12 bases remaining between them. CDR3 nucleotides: TGTGCCAGCAGTGAAAATCAGGGGTCGACTGAAGCTTTCTTT. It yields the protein CASSENQGSTEAFF.

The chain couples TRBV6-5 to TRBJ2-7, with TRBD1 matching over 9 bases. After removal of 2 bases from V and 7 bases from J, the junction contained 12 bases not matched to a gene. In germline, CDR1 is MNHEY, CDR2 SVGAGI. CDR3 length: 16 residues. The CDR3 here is CASSYPSGTGLGEQYF. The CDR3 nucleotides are TGTGCCAGCAGTTACCCATCTGGGACAGGGCTTGGAGAGCAGTACTTC.

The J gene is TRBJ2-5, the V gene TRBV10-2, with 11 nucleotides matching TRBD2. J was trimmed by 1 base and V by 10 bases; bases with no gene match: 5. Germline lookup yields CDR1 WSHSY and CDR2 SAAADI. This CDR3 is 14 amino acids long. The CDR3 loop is CATLAGGSQETQYF. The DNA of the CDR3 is TGCGCCACTCTAGCGGGAGGCTCCCAAGAGACCCAGTACTTC.

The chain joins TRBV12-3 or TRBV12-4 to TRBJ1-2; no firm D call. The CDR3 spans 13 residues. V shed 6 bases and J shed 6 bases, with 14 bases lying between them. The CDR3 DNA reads TGTGCCAGCAGCTTCTTGGGCCGGGATGGCTACACCTTC. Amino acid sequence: CASSFLGRDGYTF.

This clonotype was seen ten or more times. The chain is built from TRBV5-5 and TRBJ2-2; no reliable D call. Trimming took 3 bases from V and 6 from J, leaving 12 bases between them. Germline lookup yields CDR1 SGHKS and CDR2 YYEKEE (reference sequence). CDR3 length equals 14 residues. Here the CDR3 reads CASSSVGRAGELFF. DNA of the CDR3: TGTGCCAGCAGCTCAGTCGGTAGAGCCGGGGAGCTGTTTTTT.

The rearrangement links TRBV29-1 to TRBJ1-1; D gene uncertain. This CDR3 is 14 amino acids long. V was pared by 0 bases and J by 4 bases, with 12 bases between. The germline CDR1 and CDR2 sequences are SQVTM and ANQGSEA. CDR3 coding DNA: TGCAGCGTTGAAGATCTCTCGGGCGGCACTGAAGCTTTCTTT. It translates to CSVEDLSGGTEAFF.

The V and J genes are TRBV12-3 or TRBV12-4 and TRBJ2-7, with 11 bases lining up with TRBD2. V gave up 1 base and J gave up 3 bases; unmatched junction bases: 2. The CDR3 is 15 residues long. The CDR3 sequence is CASSLVAGGVYEQYF. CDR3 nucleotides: TGTGCCAGCAGTTTAGTAGCGGGAGGGGTCTACGAGCAGTACTTC.

The CDR3 DNA reads as TGTGCCAGCAGTGTGCGGGGGTACGATACGCAGTATTTT. This encodes CASSVRGYDTQYF. The chain employs TRBV2 and TRBJ2-3; 7 nucleotides agree with TRBD2. Germline CDR1 is SNHLY and CDR2 is FYNNEI. V lost 4 bases, J lost 6 bases, and 4 bases stayed unmatched. The CDR3 covers 13 residues. Full variable domain (missing parts from reference TRBV2 and TRBJ2-3): EPEVTQTPSHQVTQMGQEVILRCVPISNHLYFYWYRQILGQKVEFLVSFYNNEISEKSEIFDDQFSVERPDGSNFTLKIRSTKLEDSAMYFCASSVRGYDTQYFGPGTRLTVL.